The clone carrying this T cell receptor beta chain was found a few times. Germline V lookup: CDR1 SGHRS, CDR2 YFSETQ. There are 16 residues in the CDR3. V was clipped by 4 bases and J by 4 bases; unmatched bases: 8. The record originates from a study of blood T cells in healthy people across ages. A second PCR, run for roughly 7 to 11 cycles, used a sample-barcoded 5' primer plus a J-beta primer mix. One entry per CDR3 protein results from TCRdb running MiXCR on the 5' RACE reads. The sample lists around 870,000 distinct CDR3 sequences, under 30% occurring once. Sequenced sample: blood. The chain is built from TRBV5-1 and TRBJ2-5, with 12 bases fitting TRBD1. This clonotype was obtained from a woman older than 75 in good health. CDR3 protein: CASSPPGTGGRETQYF. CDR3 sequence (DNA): TGCGCCAGCAGCCCACCAGGGACAGGGGGCCGAGAGACCCAGTACTTC.